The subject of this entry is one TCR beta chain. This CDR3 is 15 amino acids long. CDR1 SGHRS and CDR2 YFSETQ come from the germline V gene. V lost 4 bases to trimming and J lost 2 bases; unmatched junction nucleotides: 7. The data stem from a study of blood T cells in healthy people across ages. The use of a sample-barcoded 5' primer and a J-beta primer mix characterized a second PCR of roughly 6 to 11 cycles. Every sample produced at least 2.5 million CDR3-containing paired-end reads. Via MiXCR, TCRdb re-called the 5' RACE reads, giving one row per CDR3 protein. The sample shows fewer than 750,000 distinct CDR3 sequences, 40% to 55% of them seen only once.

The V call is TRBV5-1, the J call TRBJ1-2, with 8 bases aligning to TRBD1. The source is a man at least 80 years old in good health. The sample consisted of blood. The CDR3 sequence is CASSNSGGRNYGYTF. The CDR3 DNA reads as TGCGCCAGCAGCAACTCAGGGGGCAGGAACTATGGCTACACCTTC. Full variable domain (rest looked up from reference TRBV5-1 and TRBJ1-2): KAGVTQTPRYLIKTRGQQVTLSCSPISGHRSVSWYQQTPGQGLQFLFEYFSETQRNKGNFPGRFSGRQFSNSRSEMNVSTLELGDSALYLCASSNSGGRNYGYTFGSGTRLTVV.